The TCR beta chain described here comes from a study of identifying expanded T cells in peripheral blood. V lost 3 bases and J lost 0; bases outside the gene matches: 5. This CDR3 has 15 residues. Germline V lookup: CDR1 KGHSH, CDR2 LQKENI. Data came from immunoSEQ multiplex PCR; TCRdb stores just in-frame clones and leaves some out. The sample records some 78,000 clones, 84% being singletons. This sequence originates from a person between 18 and 75 years old in good health. V gene TRBV18 combines with J gene TRBJ2-7; 7 bases agree with TRBD2. Sample: blood. The CDR3, as DNA: TGTGCCAGCTCACCTCTAGCGGTCGTCTCCTACGAGCAGTACTTC. Translating gives CASSPLAVVSYEQYF.